These T cell receptor beta chains were read from a single sample in a study of cytomegalovirus exposure and HLA in healthy donors. Method: immunoSEQ multiplex PCR; TCRdb's copy keeps in-frame clones and lacks some. The sample's table shows under 120,000 clones. Sample: PBMCs. These receptors originate from a man aged 45 to 65 in good health and CMV-seronegative. Each CDR3 is given with its conserved first and last residue. The D gene is left open where the match is weak.

J: TRBJ1-1; D: NA; V: TRBV27; CDR3: CASSLSRGGDEAFF; DNA: TGTGCCAGCAGTTTATCACGCGGGGGCGATGAAGCTTTCTTT
J: TRBJ1-2; D: TRBD1; V: TRBV4-1; CDR3: CASSQEGDSLIYGYTF; DNA: TGCGCCAGCAGCCAAGAAGGGGACAGTCTGATCTATGGCTACACCTTC
J: TRBJ2-1; D: NA; V: TRBV7-2; CDR3: CASSLRAREQFF; DNA: TGTGCCAGCAGCTTACGAGCCCGGGAGCAGTTCTTC
J: TRBJ2-5; D: NA; V: TRBV7-2; CDR3: CASSFSRGETQYF; DNA: TGTGCCAGCAGCTTCTCACGGGGGGAGACCCAGTACTTC
J: TRBJ2-7; D: TRBD1; V: TRBV6-5; CDR3: CASSPGGPTYEQYF; DNA: TGTGCCAGCAGTCCAGGGGGCCCGACCTACGAGCAGTACTTC
J: TRBJ2-1; D: NA; V: TRBV19; CDR3: CASSILAGTNEQFF; DNA: TGTGCCAGTAGTATTCTCGCAGGAACTAATGAGCAGTTCTTC
J: TRBJ1-2; D: NA; V: TRBV28; CDR3: CASSLLDKFRTYGYTF; DNA: TGTGCCAGCAGTTTATTAGATAAGTTTCGAACCTATGGCTACACCTTC
J: TRBJ2-1; D: TRBD2; V: TRBV10-3; CDR3: CAISESPPGTTSSYNEQFF; DNA: TGTGCCATCAGTGAGTCGCCACCCGGGACTACTTCTTCCTACAATGAGCAGTTCTTC
J: TRBJ2-5; D: TRBD1; V: TRBV5-1; CDR3: CASSSPGGYETQYF; DNA: TGCGCCAGCAGCTCCCCAGGGGGCTATGAGACCCAGTACTTC
J: TRBJ1-6; D: TRBD1; V: TRBV6-5; CDR3: CASNGRSGGNSPLHF; DNA: TGTGCCAGCAACGGCAGATCAGGGGGCAATTCACCCCTCCACTTT
J: TRBJ1-5; D: NA; V: TRBV7-2; CDR3: CASSEQGSNQPQHF; DNA: TGTGCCAGCAGCGAACAGGGTAGCAATCAGCCCCAGCATTTT
J: TRBJ2-5; D: NA; V: TRBV21-1; CDR3: CASSKFESSGGFPETQYF; DNA: TGTGCCAGCAGCAAATTCGAATCTAGCGGGGGTTTCCCAGAGACCCAGTACTTC
J: TRBJ1-2; D: TRBD1; V: TRBV5-4; CDR3: CASSLDRGNYGYTF; DNA: TGTGCCAGCAGTCTGGACAGGGGAAACTATGGCTACACCTTC
J: TRBJ1-5; D: NA; V: TRBV19; CDR3: CASSFPGVRNQPQHF; DNA: TGTGCCAGTAGTTTCCCCGGGGTGCGCAATCAGCCCCAGCATTTT
J: TRBJ2-1; D: TRBD1; V: TRBV4-1; CDR3: CASSQDTEDRVWRNEQFF; DNA: TGCGCCAGCAGCCAAGATACCGAGGACAGGGTATGGCGCAATGAGCAGTTCTTC
J: TRBJ1-1; D: NA; V: TRBV9; CDR3: CASSVVGVNTEAFF; DNA: TGTGCCAGCAGCGTAGTGGGAGTGAACACTGAAGCTTTCTTT
J: TRBJ2-1; D: NA; V: TRBV12-5; CDR3: CAASGRVNEQFF; DNA: TGTGCTGCCTCCGGGAGAGTCAATGAGCAGTTCTTC
J: TRBJ1-5; D: TRBD1; V: TRBV11-2; CDR3: CASSLEPGGHQPQHF; DNA: TGTGCCAGCAGCTTAGAACCAGGGGGCCATCAGCCCCAGCATTTT
J: TRBJ2-7; D: TRBD1; V: TRBV5-1; CDR3: CASSLQGTSAYEQYF; DNA: TGCGCCAGCAGCTTACAGGGGACCAGCGCCTACGAGCAGTACTTC
J: TRBJ2-3; D: TRBD2; V: TRBV5-1; CDR3: CASSLEASGGTDTQYF; DNA: TGCGCCAGCAGCTTGGAGGCCAGCGGGGGCACAGATACGCAGTATTTT
J: TRBJ2-3; D: TRBD2; V: TRBV19; CDR3: CASSVSGGTSGGRQDTQYF; DNA: TGTGCCAGTAGTGTATCCGGTGGGACTAGCGGGGGGAGGCAAGATACGCAGTATTTT
J: TRBJ2-3; D: TRBD2; V: TRBV6-5; CDR3: CASSYEMGGEPDTQYF; DNA: TGTGCCAGCAGTTACGAGATGGGGGGGGAACCAGATACGCAGTATTTT
J: TRBJ2-7; D: TRBD1; V: TRBV7-9; CDR3: CASSLLRQGVNEQYF; DNA: TGTGCCAGCAGCTTACTCCGACAGGGTGTAAACGAGCAGTACTTC
J: TRBJ2-2; D: NA; V: TRBV2; CDR3: CASRWGAGELFF; DNA: TGTGCCAGCAGATGGGGAGCCGGGGAGCTGTTTTTT
J: TRBJ1-5; D: NA; V: TRBV7-9; CDR3: CASSSITGEQPQHF; DNA: TGTGCCAGCAGTAGTATCACAGGCGAGCAGCCCCAGCATTTT
J: TRBJ1-1; D: NA; V: TRBV10-3; CDR3: CAISEQVNTEAFF; DNA: TGTGCCATCAGTGAACAGGTGAACACTGAAGCTTTCTTT
J: TRBJ1-2; D: NA; V: TRBV14; CDR3: CASSQEMSYGYTF; DNA: TGTGCCAGCAGCCAAGAAATGTCATATGGCTACACCTTC
J: TRBJ2-1; D: NA; V: TRBV19; CDR3: CASSIRAQLTYNEQFF; DNA: TGTGCCAGTAGTATAAGAGCGCAGCTCACCTACAATGAGCAGTTCTTC
J: TRBJ2-3; D: NA; V: TRBV7-6; CDR3: CASSSQADTQYF; DNA: TGTGCCAGCAGCTCTCAGGCAGATACGCAGTATTTT
J: TRBJ1-2; D: TRBD1; V: TRBV7-9; CDR3: CASSLATGAGYGYTF; DNA: TGTGCCAGCAGCTTAGCAACAGGGGCAGGGTATGGCTACACCTTC
J: TRBJ1-1; D: NA; V: TRBV11-3; CDR3: CASSLGGEKTEAFF; DNA: TGTGCCAGCAGCTTAGGGGGGGAGAAGACTGAAGCTTTCTTT
J: TRBJ1-5; D: NA; V: TRBV6-6; CDR3: CASTYRAGYQPQHF; DNA: TGTGCCAGCACGTACAGGGCCGGTTATCAGCCCCAGCATTTT
J: TRBJ2-5; D: TRBD1; V: TRBV29-1; CDR3: CSVEERTGKTQYF; DNA: TGCAGCGTTGAAGAGAGGACAGGGAAGACCCAGTACTTC